The present entry profiles one TCR beta chain with its context. These data originate in a study of blood T cell repertoires in COVID-19. In the original workflow: Quantification of nucleated cells was approximated via reference gene primer amplification. Clones were read by immunoSEQ multiplex PCR, and TCRdb kept only the in-frame ones, dropping some. That table gives V, J and clone size, and the DNA gave D and trimming. The table records over 250,000 clones, around nine tenths of them present only once. Sequenced: PBMCs or T cells enriched from blood (not recorded which). This clonotype originated in a woman in her sixties who had recovered from COVID-19.

Written as DNA, the CDR3 is TGTGCCAGCACCGAACGGGACAGGGCTGTAACTGAAGCTTTCTTT. Translation: CASTERDRAVTEAFF. The chain is built from TRBV6-5 and TRBJ1-1; 9 bases fit TRBD1. The CDR3 is 15 amino acids. Germline V lookup: CDR1 MNHEY, CDR2 SVGAGI. The junction had 11 bases not matched to a gene; V was cut back by 7 bases and J by 5 bases.